This T cell receptor beta chain was recovered during a study of T cells in localized non-small cell lung cancer. This clone has a single count. Profiling relied on immunoSEQ multiplex PCR, and the TCRdb table lists in-frame clones only, not all of them. The sample lists roughly 70,000 clones; 80% to 90% were seen once. Here the sequenced sample was peripheral blood, taken before any cancer treatment. The sequence derives from a male donor aged 60 or older with stage III squamous cell lung carcinoma.

This CDR3 reads CASSPRDRGWNEQFF. The CDR3 nucleotides read TGTGCCAGCAGCCCAAGGGACAGGGGTTGGAATGAGCAGTTCTTC. The rearrangement links TRBV7-9 to TRBJ2-1; 10 nucleotides match TRBD1. The CDR3 has 15 residues. CDR1 is SEHNR and CDR2 is FQNEAQ in the germline V gene (reference sequence). The V gene end was trimmed by 5 bases and the J gene end by 7 bases; junction bases not matched to a gene: 8.